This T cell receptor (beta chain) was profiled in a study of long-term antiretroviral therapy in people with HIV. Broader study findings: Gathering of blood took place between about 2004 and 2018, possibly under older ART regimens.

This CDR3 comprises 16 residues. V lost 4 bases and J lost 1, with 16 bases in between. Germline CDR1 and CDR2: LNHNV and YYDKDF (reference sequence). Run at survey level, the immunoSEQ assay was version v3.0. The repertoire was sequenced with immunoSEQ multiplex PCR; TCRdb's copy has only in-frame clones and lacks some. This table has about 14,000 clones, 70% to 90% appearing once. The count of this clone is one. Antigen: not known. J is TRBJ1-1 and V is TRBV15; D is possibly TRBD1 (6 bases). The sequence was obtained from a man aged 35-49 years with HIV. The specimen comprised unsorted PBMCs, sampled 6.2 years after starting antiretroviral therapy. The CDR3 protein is CATSTDFGQRNTEAFF. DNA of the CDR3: TGTGCCACCAGCACAGATTTCGGACAGCGGAACACTGAAGCTTTCTTT. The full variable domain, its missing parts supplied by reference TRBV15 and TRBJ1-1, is DAMVIQNPRYQVTQFGKPVTLSCSQTLNHNVMYWYQQKSSQAPKLLFHYYDKDFNNEADTPDNFQSRRPNTSFCFLDIRSPGLGDTAMYLCATSTDFGQRNTEAFFGQGTRLTVV.